This T cell receptor beta chain was obtained from a study of T-cell reconstitution after alpha-beta-depleted transplantation in children. This clonotype occurred a few times. CDR3 length: 14 residues. CDR1 and CDR2 from the germline V gene are SGHAT and FQNNGV. Germline trimming cut 5 bases from V and 4 bases from J; bases unmatched to any gene: 4. Researchers prepared the TCRbeta library using unique molecular identifiers, the study reports. MiXCR was run by TCRdb on the PCR reads, yielding one entry per CDR3 protein. Of 250,000 to 300,000 distinct CDR3 sequences listed, approximately 9.8% are singletons.

The sample in question was PBMCs from the stem cell graft donor, obtained from the stem cell graft. The TCR sequence derives from a human donor who donated a stem cell graft to a child with SCID. The chain carries TRBV11-2 and TRBJ1-2, with 10 bases lining up with TRBD1. This chain's CDR3 is CASSPGTGAYGYTF. The CDR3, as DNA: TGTGCCAGCAGCCCTGGGACAGGGGCCTATGGCTACACCTTC.